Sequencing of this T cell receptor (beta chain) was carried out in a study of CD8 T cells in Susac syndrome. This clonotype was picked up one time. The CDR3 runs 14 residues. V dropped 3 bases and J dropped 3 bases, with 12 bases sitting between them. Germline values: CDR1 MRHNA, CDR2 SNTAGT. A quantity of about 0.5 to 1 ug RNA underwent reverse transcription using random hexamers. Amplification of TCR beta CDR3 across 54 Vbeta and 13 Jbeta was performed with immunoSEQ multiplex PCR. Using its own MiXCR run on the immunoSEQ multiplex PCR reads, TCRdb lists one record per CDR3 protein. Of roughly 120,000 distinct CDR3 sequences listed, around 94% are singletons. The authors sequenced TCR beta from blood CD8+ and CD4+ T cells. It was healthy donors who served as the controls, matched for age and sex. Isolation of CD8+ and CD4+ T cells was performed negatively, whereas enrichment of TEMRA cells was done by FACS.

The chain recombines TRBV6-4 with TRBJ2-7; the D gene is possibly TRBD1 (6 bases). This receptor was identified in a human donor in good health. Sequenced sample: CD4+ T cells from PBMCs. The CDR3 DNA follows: TGTGCCAGCAGTGATACCGGACAGAACTACGAGCAGTACTTC. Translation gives CASSDTGQNYEQYF.